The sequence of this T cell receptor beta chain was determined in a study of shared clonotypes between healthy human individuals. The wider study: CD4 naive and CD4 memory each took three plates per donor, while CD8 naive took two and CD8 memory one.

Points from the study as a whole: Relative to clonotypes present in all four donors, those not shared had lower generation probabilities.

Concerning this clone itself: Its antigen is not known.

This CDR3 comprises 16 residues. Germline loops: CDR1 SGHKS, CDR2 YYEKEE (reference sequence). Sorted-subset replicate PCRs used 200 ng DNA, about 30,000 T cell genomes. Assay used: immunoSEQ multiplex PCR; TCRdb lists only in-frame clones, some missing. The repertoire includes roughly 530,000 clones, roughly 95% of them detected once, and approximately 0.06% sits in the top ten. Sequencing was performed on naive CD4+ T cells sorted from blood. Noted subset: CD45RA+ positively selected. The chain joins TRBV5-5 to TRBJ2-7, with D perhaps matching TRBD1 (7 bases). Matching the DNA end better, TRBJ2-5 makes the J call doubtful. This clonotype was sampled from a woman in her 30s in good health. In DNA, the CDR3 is TGTGCCAGCAGCCGTGATATCCAGGGGGACTTGGAGACCCAGTACTTC. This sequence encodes CASSRDIQGDLETQYF.